The rows below give T cell receptor beta chains drawn from one sample of a study of T cell repertoires in cytomegalovirus infection. TCRdb itself ran the reads through MiXCR, one entry per CDR3 protein. The sample yields around 430,000 distinct CDR3 sequences, approximately 40% seen once. No antigen is known for these receptors. Sequenced here: cultured PBMCs, sampled from culture after CMV antigen stimulation. Every receptor here comes from a human donor in good health (CMV status not recorded). Some clones in this sample may be carry-over from other donors' samples. The CDR3 runs from the conserved cysteine through the conserved F or W.

j_call,v_call,cdr3_aa
TRBJ2-7,TRBV20-1,CSAVLAGGPGEQYF
TRBJ1-5,TRBV19,CASSREGAQPQHF
TRBJ1-1,TRBV6-1,CASSVDGKNTEAFF
TRBJ2-7,TRBV12-3/TRBV12-4,CASSGPGGPYEQYF
TRBJ2-5,TRBV7-2,CASSLAGTETQYF
TRBJ1-1,TRBV7-2,CASSLPVEAFF
TRBJ2-7,TRBV11-2,CASSHSPWTVTYEQYF
TRBJ2-3,TRBV6-6,CASSYFRDTQYF
TRBJ2-3,TRBV6-1,CAGGSGGLTDTQYF
TRBJ2-3,TRBV12-3/TRBV12-4,CASSFGASGYGLSTDTQYF
TRBJ2-2,TRBV14,CASSQLRNTGELFF
TRBJ2-7,TRBV6-2/TRBV6-3,CASSSPPAGGPYEQYF
TRBJ2-1,TRBV20-1,CSAPQRGGSSYNEQFF
TRBJ2-2,TRBV10-3,CASTRTSGTGELFF
TRBJ2-5,TRBV7-2,CASSFSTGTEETQYF
TRBJ2-1,TRBV18,CASSPSLAGWSYNEQFF
TRBJ1-1,TRBV12-3/TRBV12-4,CASSRTGLNTEAFF
TRBJ2-7,TRBV7-8,CATMGGGLGEQYF
TRBJ2-3,TRBV12-3/TRBV12-4,CASSSRDAHTQYF
TRBJ2-1,TRBV12-3/TRBV12-4,CASSLQRPYNEQFF
TRBJ2-3,TRBV12-3/TRBV12-4,CASSFGDVDTQYF
TRBJ2-7,TRBV28,CASSLTVGYEQYF
TRBJ2-7,TRBV11-2,CASSLPTSGGRYEQYF
TRBJ2-7,TRBV7-2,CASSLAWGGDSNPYEQYF
TRBJ2-3,TRBV7-8,CASSQSPGLAGEDTQYF
TRBJ1-2,TRBV4-1,CASSQSRGTGNGYTF
TRBJ2-5,TRBV7-9,CASSGTRETQYF
TRBJ2-5,TRBV5-6,CASSRQPGETQYF
TRBJ2-3,TRBV29-1,CSVEKVGSGTDTQYF
TRBJ2-7,TRBV6-1,CASSERMGQTYEQYF
TRBJ2-7,TRBV29-1,CSVNTGGDEQYF
TRBJ1-1,TRBV7-2,CASSLLGNTEAFF
TRBJ1-4,TRBV4-1,CASSQLYPGQANEKLFF
TRBJ1-2,TRBV4-1,CASSQRTDYGYTF
TRBJ1-6,TRBV20-1,CSARERDRGNSPLHF
TRBJ1-2,TRBV29-1,CSVDLGQSGYTF
TRBJ1-3,TRBV25-1,CASSESLVAGNTIYF
TRBJ2-7,TRBV29-1,CSVEVRQGRYEQYF
TRBJ1-1,TRBV2,CASNPGLTTEAFF
TRBJ2-3,TRBV7-2,CASSRVLAADTQYF
TRBJ1-2,TRBV10-3,CAISEALGASYTF
TRBJ2-3,TRBV7-9,CASSPKPTDTQYF